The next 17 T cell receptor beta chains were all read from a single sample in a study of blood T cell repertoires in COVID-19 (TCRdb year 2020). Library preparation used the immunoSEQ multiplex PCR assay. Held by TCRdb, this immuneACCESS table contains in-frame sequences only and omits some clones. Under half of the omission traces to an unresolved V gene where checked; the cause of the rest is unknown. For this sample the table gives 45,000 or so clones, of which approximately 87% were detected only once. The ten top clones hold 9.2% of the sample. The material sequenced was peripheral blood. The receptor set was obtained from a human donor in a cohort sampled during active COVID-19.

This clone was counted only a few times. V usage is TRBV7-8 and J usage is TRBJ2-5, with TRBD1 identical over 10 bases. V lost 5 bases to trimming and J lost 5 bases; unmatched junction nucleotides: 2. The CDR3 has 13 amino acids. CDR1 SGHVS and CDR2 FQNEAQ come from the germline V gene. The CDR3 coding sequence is TGTGCCAGCAGCGACAGGGGGCAGGAGACCCAGTACTTC. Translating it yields CASSDRGQETQYF.

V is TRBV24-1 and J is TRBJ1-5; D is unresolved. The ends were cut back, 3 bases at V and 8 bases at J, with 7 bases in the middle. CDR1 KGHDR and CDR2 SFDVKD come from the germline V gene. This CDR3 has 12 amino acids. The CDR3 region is CATSDPVEPQHF. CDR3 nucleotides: TGTGCCACCAGTGATCCGGTTGAGCCCCAGCATTTT.

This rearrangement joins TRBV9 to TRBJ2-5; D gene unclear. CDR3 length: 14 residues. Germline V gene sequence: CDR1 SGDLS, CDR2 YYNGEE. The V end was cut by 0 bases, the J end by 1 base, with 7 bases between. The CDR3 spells CASSVGSGQETQYF. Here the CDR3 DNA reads TGTGCCAGCAGCGTAGGTTCAGGCCAAGAGACCCAGTACTTC.

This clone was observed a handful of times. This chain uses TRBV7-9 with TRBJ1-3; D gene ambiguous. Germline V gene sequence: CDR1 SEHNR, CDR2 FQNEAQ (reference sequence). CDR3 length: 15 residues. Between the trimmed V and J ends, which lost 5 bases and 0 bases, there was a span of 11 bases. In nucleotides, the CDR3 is TGTGCCAGCAGCATGATCTACGACTCTGGAAACACCATATATTTT. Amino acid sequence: CASSMIYDSGNTIYF.

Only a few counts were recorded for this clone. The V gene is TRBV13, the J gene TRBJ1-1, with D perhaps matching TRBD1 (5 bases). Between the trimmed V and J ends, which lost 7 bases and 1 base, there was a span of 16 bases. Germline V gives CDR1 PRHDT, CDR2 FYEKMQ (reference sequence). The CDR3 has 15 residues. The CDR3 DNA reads TGTGCCAGCACCCGACCCCCGGGGGAGAACACTGAAGCTTTCTTT. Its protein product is CASTRPPGENTEAFF. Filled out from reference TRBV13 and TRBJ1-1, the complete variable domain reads AAGVIQSPRHLIKEKRETATLKCYPIPRHDTVYWYQQGPGQDPQFLISFYEKMQSDKGSIPDRFSAQQFSDYHSELNMSSLELGDSALYFCASTRPPGENTEAFFGQGTRLTVV.

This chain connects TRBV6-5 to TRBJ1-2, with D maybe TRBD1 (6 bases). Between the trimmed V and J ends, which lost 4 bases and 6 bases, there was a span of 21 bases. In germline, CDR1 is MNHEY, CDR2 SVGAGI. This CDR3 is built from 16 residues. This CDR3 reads CASSSLGTPGNHGYTF. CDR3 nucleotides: TGTGCCAGCAGTTCCCTCGGGACACCCGGGAACCATGGCTACACCTTC.

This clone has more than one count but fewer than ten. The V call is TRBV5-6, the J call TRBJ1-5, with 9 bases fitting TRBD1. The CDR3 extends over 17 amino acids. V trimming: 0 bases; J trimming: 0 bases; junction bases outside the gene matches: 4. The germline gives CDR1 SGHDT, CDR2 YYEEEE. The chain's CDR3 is CASSLGTGDISNQPQHF. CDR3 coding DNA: TGTGCCAGCAGCTTGGGGACAGGGGACATTAGCAATCAGCCCCAGCATTTT.

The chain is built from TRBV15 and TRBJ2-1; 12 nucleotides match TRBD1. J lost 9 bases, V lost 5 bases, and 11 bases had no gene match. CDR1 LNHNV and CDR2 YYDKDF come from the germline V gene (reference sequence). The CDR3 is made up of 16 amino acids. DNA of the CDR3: TGTGCCACCAGCCCAAGGGGGGACAGGGGGCTAGGTGAGCAGTTCTTC. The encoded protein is CATSPRGDRGLGEQFF.

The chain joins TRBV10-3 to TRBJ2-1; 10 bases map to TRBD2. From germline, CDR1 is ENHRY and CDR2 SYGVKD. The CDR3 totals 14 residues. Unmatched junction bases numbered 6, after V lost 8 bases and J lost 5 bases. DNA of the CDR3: TGTGCCATCCAAGCGGGGGGGACCGACAATGAGCAGTTCTTC. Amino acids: CAIQAGGTDNEQFF.

The DNA for the CDR3 is TGTGCCAGCAGTACTTCTGGGGCCAACGTCCTGACTTTC. Amino acids: CASSTSGANVLTF. This chain uses TRBV3-1 (or the pseudogene TRBV3-2) with TRBJ2-6; D is uncertain. The CDR3 consists of 13 residues. Per germline, CDR1 LGHDT and CDR2 YNNKEL (reference sequence). The V and J ends lost 6 bases and 1 base respectively, with 4 bases between them.

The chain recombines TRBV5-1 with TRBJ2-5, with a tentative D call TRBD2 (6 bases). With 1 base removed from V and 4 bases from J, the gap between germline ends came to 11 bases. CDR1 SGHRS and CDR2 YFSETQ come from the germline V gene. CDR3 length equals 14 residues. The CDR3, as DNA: TGCGCCAGCAGCTTGAACGACGGGGGAGAGACCCAGTACTTC. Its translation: CASSLNDGGETQYF.

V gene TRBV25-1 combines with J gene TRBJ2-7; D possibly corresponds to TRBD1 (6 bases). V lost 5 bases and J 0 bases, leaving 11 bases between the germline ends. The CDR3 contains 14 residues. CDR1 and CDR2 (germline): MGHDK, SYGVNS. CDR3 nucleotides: TGTGCCAGCAGTCTGGACAGCTACTCCTACGAGCAGTACTTC. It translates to CASSLDSYSYEQYF.

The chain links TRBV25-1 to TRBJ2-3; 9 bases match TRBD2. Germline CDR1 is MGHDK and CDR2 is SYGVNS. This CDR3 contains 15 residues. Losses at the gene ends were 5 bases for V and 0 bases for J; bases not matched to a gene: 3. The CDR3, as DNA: TGTGCCAGCAGTACTCTAGCGGGGAGCACAGATACGCAGTATTTT. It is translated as CASSTLAGSTDTQYF.

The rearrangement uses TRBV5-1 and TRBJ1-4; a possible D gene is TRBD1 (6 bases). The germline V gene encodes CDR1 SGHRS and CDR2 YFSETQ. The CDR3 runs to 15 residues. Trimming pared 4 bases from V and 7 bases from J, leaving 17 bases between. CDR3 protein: CASSASTGSFEKLFF. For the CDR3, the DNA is TGCGCCAGCAGCGCCTCGACAGGCTCCTTTGAAAAACTGTTTTTT.

The CDR3 DNA is TGTGCCAGTAGGAACGGGAGAGGGACTGAAGCTTTCTTT. Translated: CASRNGRGTEAFF. The J gene is TRBJ1-1, the V gene TRBV19; D is unresolved. Trimming pared 6 bases from V and 5 bases from J, leaving 13 bases between. CDR3 length: 13 amino acids. Germline lookup yields CDR1 LNHDA and CDR2 SQIVND (reference sequence).

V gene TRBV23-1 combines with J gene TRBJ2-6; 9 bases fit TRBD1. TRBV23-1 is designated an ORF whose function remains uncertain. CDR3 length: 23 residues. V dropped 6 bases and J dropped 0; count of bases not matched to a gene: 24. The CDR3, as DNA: TGCGCCAGCAGCCGGGGAGCGCACGGGACAGGGCTGAGTAGTCTCTCTGGGGCCAACGTCCTGACTTTC. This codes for CASSRGAHGTGLSSLSGANVLTF.

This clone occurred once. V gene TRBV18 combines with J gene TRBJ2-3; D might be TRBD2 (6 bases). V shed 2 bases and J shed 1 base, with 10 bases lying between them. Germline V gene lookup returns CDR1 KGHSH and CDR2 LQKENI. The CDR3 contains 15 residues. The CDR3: CASSPRGLGTDTQYF. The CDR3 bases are TGTGCCAGCTCACCAAGGGGACTCGGCACAGATACGCAGTATTTT. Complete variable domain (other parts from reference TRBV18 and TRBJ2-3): NAGVMQNPRHLVRRRGQEARLRCSPMKGHSHVYWYRQLPEEGLKFMVYLQKENIIDESGMPKERFSAEFPKEGPSILRIQQVVRGDSAAYFCASSPRGLGTDTQYFGPGTRLTVL.